This T cell receptor beta chain was obtained from a study of cytomegalovirus exposure and HLA in healthy donors (dated 2017 in TCRdb). Background on the whole study: According to an earlier analysis of 550 to 700 of the donors, 200 million or so T cells yielded some 110 million unique TCR beta sequences and 276 Gb of sequence data. About 310 gigabases of sequencing data and approximately 84 million unique TCR sequences were included in an early release covering about 620 HLA-typed donors. Of the roughly 400 genotyped donors, 81% were placed in the genetic ancestry cluster associated with self-reported Caucasian donors. The aim of the study was to test whether cataloging public T cell receptors could identify signatures of past pathogen exposure. Using immunosequencing, the study profiled T cell repertoires from about 650 subjects and related those repertoires to cytomegalovirus serostatus. A separate validation cohort of 100 to 150 different subjects was used in addition to the approximately 610-subject first cohort. High-throughput TCR immunosequencing, statistical association of individual TCRs with disease status, and machine learning were combined to predict cytomegalovirus infection status. To study patterns of TCR occurrence, a later analysis re-analyzed previously published TCR beta repertoires from just over 650 donors and added high-resolution HLA genotyping. Rather than using new phenotypic data, the later analysis identified candidate immune exposures from TCR beta sequences and from how often those sequences occurred across donors. In an earlier analysis of 550 to 700 of the donors, high-throughput TCR beta sequencing was used to judge whether each TCR beta V gene segment behaved as functional or pseudogenic. Alongside the repertoire data, information on donor age, sex, ethnicity and CMV serostatus was compiled. A later genetic analysis took genome-wide SNP genotypes for about three fifths of the 666 donors and used that subset as a discovery cohort. All discovery cohort repertoires had been generated using a single sequencing platform. HLA typing covered class I and class II loci at four-digit resolution. The number of donors typed differed by locus, with 629-630 for A, B, C, DRB1 and DQB1, 522 for DQA1, over 600 for DPA1, and roughly 450 for DPB1. Because of strong linkage in the cohort, roughly five DR-DQ haplotypes were treated as single units for association and clustering. Among 300 to 500 genotyped donors of the cohort, an average of roughly 230,000 unique TCR beta nucleotide sequences was sequenced per donor, of which about 19% were non-productive. The paper's findings and limits, for the study overall: Specific HLA alleles were associated with 15,000 to 20,000 TCR beta sequences at a false discovery rate of 0.05 in a later analysis. An earlier analysis of 587 of the donors showed that most TCR beta V segments appeared in productive rearrangements either about 87% or about 30% of the time, which broadly matched IMGT annotations. A later analysis found that HLA-associated TCR beta chains were more clonally expanded and had lower generation probabilities than equally common non-associated chains. In vitro tests confirmed that a few of the cytomegalovirus-associated TCR beta chains recognize cytomegalovirus antigens. Because HLA typing was unavailable for some donors at each locus, only the typed subset was used in association tests. It was suggested by the authors that the approach could potentially be generalized to other disease states and immunological phenotypes. Some IMGT-functional V segments, including TRBV6-2 and TRBV6-3, could not be told apart with the 87-base-pair reads, so those segments were excluded. In both the original and validation cohorts, the classifier was reported to diagnose cytomegalovirus status with high specificity and sensitivity. In a later analysis, TCR association rates were found to vary across HLA loci, with the most associated TCRs seen for DRB1 alleles and the fewest for HLA-C alleles. This cohort had only TCR beta chains sequenced, and the lack of alpha or paired-chain data limited which features could be detected. In a later genetic analysis, fewer N-insertions in productive TCRs were reported among donors in an Asian-associated ancestry cluster than the approximately 710-donor mean. Because counts were too low, about 15 rarely observed V segments, including chromosome 9 orphons, were left out of the earlier analysis of approximately 580 of the donors. V-gene and J-gene trimming of TCR beta chains was associated with a missense DCLRE1C variant in a later genetic analysis, and the association was replicated in an independent cohort. Presence/absence analyses assumed roughly uniform sequencing depth across donors, an assumption that may not hold. When HLA alleles, especially DR and DQ, strongly co-occurred, attributing TCR associations to individual alleles was difficult. The sequencing pipeline was judged likely to have produced a cluster of highly shared sequence variants as a technical artifact. Across donors, most TCR sequences were observed very rarely, whereas some public TCRs were present in many individuals. Correlated functional status among segregating V segments might be attributable to linkage disequilibrium, but an unknown experimental factor could not be ruled out. In the study, some 160 TCR beta chains were listed as associated with cytomegalovirus. A later analysis reported that several top co-occurrence clusters appeared linked to parvovirus B19, influenza, CMV and Epstein-Barr virus. A further reported finding was that TCR beta sequences accurately predicted the HLA-A and HLA-B alleles for most subjects in the first cohort. A later analysis found that most CMV-associated TCR beta chains appeared HLA-restricted, with HLA associations seemingly driven largely by CMV exposure. CMV serostatus was the only immune exposure information available for the cohort.

Library prep was done by the immunoSEQ multiplex PCR assay. For the multiplex PCR, a mixture combining 60 forward primers for TCR Vbeta segments and 13 reverse primers for TCR Jbeta segments was used. A multiplex PCR assay on genomic DNA amplified the CDR3 region of rearranged TCR beta genes. The amplified TCR beta libraries were sequenced on the Illumina HiSeq System as 87-base-pair reads. Regarding the original processing steps: Across the roughly 670 repertoires, a later analysis counted 75 million to 90 million unique TCR beta chains, 9 million to 14 million of which were shared by at least two donors. To remove PCR and sequencing errors, raw reads were error-corrected and collapsed into unique sequences using a nearest-neighbor algorithm that merged closely related sequences. CDR3 sequences were aligned to IMGT reference sequences to assign V, D and J gene segments. For a sequence to be retained, a match of at least six nucleotides was required to both a V gene segment and a J gene segment. A rearrangement counted as productive if the CDR3 had no stop codons and remained in frame with V and J, and every other rearrangement counted as non-productive. CDR3 was defined by IMGT convention, running from the second conserved V-encoded cysteine to the conserved J-encoded phenylalanine. In an earlier analysis of some 550 of the donors, sequences lacking an unambiguous match to a single V gene segment were excluded. In an earlier analysis of approximately 500 of the donors, a V segment was called functional when productive rearrangements were above 56.7%, and segregating when the standard deviation between donors exceeded 5%. A statistical classification framework was developed to diagnose cytomegalovirus status using the catalog of TCR beta chain sequences. In a later analysis, TCR nucleotide sequences were compared against IMGT/GENE-DB human TR gene sequences so that V and J genes could be assigned. In a later analysis, CDR3 sequences and most-parsimonious VDJ recombination scenarios were assigned using the TCRdist pipeline. In a later analysis, each TCR beta chain was defined by its CDR3 amino acid sequence together with its V-gene family, and reads without a unique V-gene family were excluded. As a way to deal with suspected cross-contamination and a sequencing artifact, a later analysis dropped more than 500 nucleotide sequences that were highly shared and had low generation probability. For each public chain, a later analysis derived a clonal expansion index from normalized ranks of inferred template counts within each repertoire. Generation probabilities in a later analysis came from a VDJ recombination model fitted to out-of-frame rearrangements, and those results were checked against IGoR. A later analysis scored TCR-TCR, TCR-HLA and TCR-CMV co-occurrence with hypergeometric tests, applying a repertoire-size bias correction to TCR pairs. To estimate false discovery rates, a later analysis permuted the HLA or CMV assignments 20 times. In a later analysis, co-occurring TCRs were grouped using DBSCAN, with TCRdist sequence similarity added in when clustering inside HLA-allele-positive subsets. Repertoires with fewer than 30,000 or more than 120,000 public chains, plus five repertoires with anomalous nucleotide sharing, were excluded from co-occurrence clustering. In TCRdb, the immuneACCESS table is reduced to in-frame sequences with V and J assigned. These tables do not hold every clone; where another copy was compared, an unresolved V gene accounts for under half, and the others remain unexplained. From that table come the V and J calls and clone size; the DNA was used to work out D and trimming. The sample contains about 140,000 clones, 70% to 75% of them found a single time. The top ten hold 1% to 1.5% of the sample.

There are 14 amino acids in the CDR3, from cysteine to phenylalanine inclusive. Left in the record is the CDR3 DNA by itself, 42 bases read in frame from the first base. Trimming costs V 7 bases and J 7 bases, and their ends lie 20 bases apart. Sequences SGHRS (CDR1) and YFSETQ (CDR2) are obtained from the germline V gene. The cohort was made up of 666 healthy bone marrow donors. Cohort members were all nominally healthy when sampled, although unrecorded immune exposures were likely present. The donor tested CMV seronegative, placing the donor among the roughly 340 seronegative members of the cohort. Each donor provided a peripheral blood sample, and peripheral blood mononuclear cells were used for TCR beta sequencing. The Qiagen DNeasy Blood Extraction Kit was used to extract genomic DNA from the blood cell samples. This clone was found a few times. The antigen it recognizes is unknown. No quality values exist for individual bases; no much larger clone is one base distant.

The material sequenced was PBMCs. The rearrangement joined TRBV5-1 to TRBJ1-2; the D gene lacks a confident call. The TCR sequence derives from a woman between 40 and 55 years old in good health and CMV-seronegative. The DNA is as follows: TGCGCCAGCGGCACCGAAGGTGACTATGGTGGCTACACCTTC. Protein translation: CASGTEGDYGGYTF.